This TCR beta chain was identified in a study of early T cells in non-severe SARS-CoV-2 infection. Study background: Chains were unpaired, as sequencing was done on bulk RNA from unsorted whole blood.

This clonotype was seen at least ten times. MiXCR, run by TCRdb on the 5' RACE reads, gives a single entry per CDR3 protein. The data show over 35,000 distinct CDR3 sequences, with under 5% seen just once and 15% to 20% held by the top ten. Trimming took 1 base from V and 9 from J; bases not matched to a gene: 7. The CDR3 loop spans 15 amino acids. CDR1 SGHKS and CDR2 YYEKEE come from the germline V gene (reference sequence). This rearrangement joins TRBV5-5 to TRBJ1-6, with 7 positions matching TRBD1. Sample: whole blood. The receptor's source is an adult who was a healthcare worker with PCR-confirmed SARS-CoV-2 infection or an uninfected control (not recorded which). CDR3 in amino acids: CASSLPGQLVSPLHF. Written as DNA, the CDR3 is TGTGCCAGCAGCTTGCCGGGACAGCTTGTTTCACCCCTCCACTTT.